The 29 T cell receptor beta chains reported below all come from one sample, sequenced in a study of OX40 agonist ivuxolimab in advanced cancers. Sequenced by immunoSEQ multiplex PCR; TCRdb stores in-frame clones only, minus some. The sample includes 50,000 to 65,000 clones, approximately 90% of them seen just once. The sequenced sample was CD4+ or CD8+ T cells sorted from blood, obtained in a trial of the OX40 agonist ivuxolimab. These receptors were obtained from an adult with an advanced solid tumor such as melanoma, head and neck, liver or kidney cancer.

The CDR3 spells CASSVDPTGGNQPQHF. The CDR3 region has the DNA TGTGCCAGCAGTGTTGATCCAACAGGGGGAAATCAGCCCCAGCATTTT. The chain joins TRBV2 to TRBJ1-5, with TRBD1 identical over 8 bases. CDR3 length: 16 amino acids. V shed 4 bases and J 4 bases; nucleotides not matched to a gene: 9. Looked up from germline, CDR1 is SNHLY and CDR2 is FYNNEI.

V is TRBV10-3 and J is TRBJ2-2; D is perhaps TRBD1 (6 bases). Germline V gives CDR1 ENHRY, CDR2 SYGVKD. CDR3 length equals 15 residues. Trimming removed 3 bases from V and 4 bases from J, with 12 bases in between. The CDR3 loop reads CAISDDRSPTGELFF. CDR3 sequence (DNA): TGTGCCATCAGTGACGACAGGTCTCCCACCGGGGAGCTGTTTTTT.

CDR3 bases: TGCGCCAGCAGCCCCACTAGCGGGGGGGCCAGAGATACGCAGTATTTT. Translating it yields CASSPTSGGARDTQYF. The V gene is TRBV4-1, the J gene TRBJ2-3; 13 nucleotides align to TRBD2. Trimming at V came to 4 bases and at J to 5 bases, leaving 6 bases not matched to a gene. This CDR3 spans 16 amino acids. The germline V gene has CDR1 MGHRA and CDR2 YSYEKL.

CDR3 amino acids: CASSLETDSNQPQHF. Written as DNA, the CDR3 is TGTGCCAGCAGCTTGGAGACAGATAGCAATCAGCCCCAGCATTTT. The rearrangement joins TRBV5-8 to TRBJ1-5, with a tentative D call TRBD1 (5 bases). Germline assignment: CDR1 SGHTS and CDR2 YDEGEE. This CDR3 has 15 amino acids. Trimming removed 0 bases at V and 0 bases at J, with 7 bases between. Supplemented by reference TRBV5-8 and TRBJ1-5, the full variable domain reads EAGVTQSPTHLIKTRGQQATLRCSPISGHTSVYWYQQALGLGLQFLLWYDEGEERNRGNFPPRFSGRQFPNYSSELNVNALELEDSALYLCASSLETDSNQPQHFGDGTRLSIL.

The chain uses TRBV7-9 and TRBJ1-1; TRBD1 agrees at 9 bases. Germline lookup yields CDR1 SEHNR and CDR2 FQNEAQ (reference sequence). V shed 5 bases and J 5 bases; nucleotides not matched to a gene: 9. The CDR3 covers 15 residues. CDR3 bases: TGTGCCAGCAGCCCCCAACAGGGGGCGAGAACTGAAGCTTTCTTT. Translation: CASSPQQGARTEAFF. Based on the CDR3 plus reference TRBV7-9 and TRBJ1-1, the full variable domain is DTGVSQNPRHKITKRGQNVTFRCDPISEHNRLYWYRQTLGQGPEFLTYFQNEAQLEKSRLLSDRFSAERPKGSFSTLEIQRTEQGDSAMYLCASSPQQGARTEAFFGQGTRLTVV.

The chain employs TRBV14 and TRBJ2-1, with D unclear. CDR3 length: 14 residues. Germline V CDR1 and CDR2: SGHDN, FVKESK. Trimming shortened V by 4 bases and J by 2 bases, and 9 bases separated the two germline ends. In nucleotides, the CDR3 is TGTGCCAGCAGCCCTAGGGCAACCTACAATGAGCAGTTCTTC. Translation gives CASSPRATYNEQFF.

The rearrangement joins TRBV11-2 to TRBJ2-4; D unclear. Trimming cost V 2 bases and J 2 bases, with 16 bases left between them. From germline, CDR1 is SGHAT and CDR2 FQNNGV. The length of the CDR3 is 17 residues. The CDR3 here is CASSLSTGLHTKNIQYF. The CDR3 DNA follows: TGTGCCAGCAGCTTATCGACCGGGCTCCACACCAAAAACATTCAGTACTTC. Filled out from reference TRBV11-2 and TRBJ2-4, the complete variable domain reads EAGVAQSPRYKIIEKRQSVAFWCNPISGHATLYWYQQILGQGPKLLIQFQNNGVVDDSQLPKDRFSAERLKGVDSTLKIQPAKLEDSAVYLCASSLSTGLHTKNIQYFGAGTRLSVL.

CDR3 nucleotide sequence: TGTGCCAGTAGTACCCACAATCAGCCCCAGCATTTT. Translating gives CASSTHNQPQHF. This sequence joins TRBV19 and TRBJ1-5; D is unresolved. V was cut by 4 bases and J by 3 bases, with 4 bases left in between. The germline gives CDR1 LNHDA, CDR2 SQIVND (reference sequence). The CDR3 spans 12 residues.

V is TRBV15 and J is TRBJ1-5; D is ambiguous. The CDR3 is made up of 13 amino acids. Germline V gene lookup returns CDR1 LNHNV and CDR2 YYDKDF (reference sequence). V lost 3 bases and J 6 bases, leaving 9 bases between the germline ends. CDR3 nucleotides: TGTGCCACCAGCAGGGACGTAGCTCAGCCCCAGCATTTT. The encoded protein is CATSRDVAQPQHF. The whole variable domain, remainder taken from reference TRBV15 and TRBJ1-5, is DAMVIQNPRYQVTQFGKPVTLSCSQTLNHNVMYWYQQKSSQAPKLLFHYYDKDFNNEADTPDNFQSRRPNTSFCFLDIRSPGLGDTAMYLCATSRDVAQPQHFGDGTRLSIL.

The chain links TRBV6-5 to TRBJ2-2; no clear D. CDR3 size: 14 residues. V dropped 2 bases and J dropped 0 bases, with 4 bases sitting between them. Germline CDR1 and CDR2: MNHEY and SVGAGI. The CDR3 sequence is CASSYGANTGELFF. Written as DNA, the CDR3 is TGTGCCAGCAGTTACGGCGCGAACACCGGGGAGCTGTTTTTT.

The rearrangement joins TRBV7-3 to TRBJ2-2; 7 nucleotides agree with TRBD1. Germline lookup yields CDR1 SGHTA and CDR2 FQGTGA. The CDR3 runs 17 residues. V lost 2 bases, J lost 2 bases, and 8 bases stayed unmatched. CDR3 sequence (DNA): TGTGCCAGCAGCTTAGGGAGACAGGGCATTAACACCGGGGAGCTGTTTTTT. Protein product: CASSLGRQGINTGELFF.

The chain joins TRBV4-3 to TRBJ2-7; D gene uncertain. Trimming removed 1 base at V and 1 base at J, with 5 bases between. This CDR3 comprises 13 residues. Germline V lookup: CDR1 LGHNA, CDR2 YSLEER. CDR3 region: CASSQGLSYEQYF. The CDR3 region has the DNA TGCGCCAGCAGCCAAGGGCTTTCCTACGAGCAGTACTTC.

This clone has a single count. The V gene is TRBV14, the J gene TRBJ2-7; no clear D. The CDR3 extends over 12 amino acids. CDR1 is SGHDN, CDR2 FVKESK, per germline. The V and J ends lost 0 bases and 4 bases respectively, with 4 bases between them. As DNA, the CDR3 is TGTGCCAGCAGCCAAGATGGGTACGAGCAGTACTTC. It codes for CASSQDGYEQYF.

J is TRBJ2-7 and V is TRBV6-5, with D tentatively TRBD2 (6 bases). Trimming left V 6 bases short and J 3 bases short, with 18 bases between. The germline V gene has CDR1 MNHEY and CDR2 SVGAGI. CDR3 length: 15 residues. The CDR3 loop reads CASSQSSGDHYEQYF. The CDR3 DNA sequence: TGTGCCAGCAGCCAGTCATCGGGAGACCACTACGAGCAGTACTTC.

The V call is TRBV6-4, the J call TRBJ1-2; TRBD1 matches 8 bases. CDR3 size: 17 residues. Germline V lookup: CDR1 MRHNA, CDR2 SNTAGT. V trimming: 0 bases; J trimming: 4 bases; junction bases outside the gene matches: 10. CDR3 nucleotides: TGTGCCAGCAGTGACTCGACGTCGTCAGGGGGCAGCTATGGCTACACCTTC. Amino acids: CASSDSTSSGGSYGYTF.

This chain joins TRBV4-1 and TRBJ1-5, with D perhaps matching TRBD1 (6 bases). Germline V gives CDR1 MGHRA, CDR2 YSYEKL. With 5 bases removed from V and 3 bases from J, the gap between germline ends came to 11 bases. The CDR3 loop spans 14 amino acids. CDR3 DNA sequence: TGCGCCAGCAGCACCCGGGACAACAATCAGCCCCAGCATTTT. Its translation: CASSTRDNNQPQHF.

The gene calls are TRBV6-6 and TRBJ2-1, with 7 bases lining up with TRBD1. The ends lost 6 bases at V and 0 bases at J; junction bases unmatched: 5. Germline V lookup: CDR1 MNHNY, CDR2 SVGAGI (reference sequence). The length of the CDR3 is 15 residues. CDR3 coding DNA: TGTGCCAGCAGCCATCGACAGGGCTCCTACAATGAGCAGTTCTTC. Residues: CASSHRQGSYNEQFF.

J is TRBJ2-3 and V is TRBV7-9; D gene unclear. The germline CDR1 and CDR2 sequences are SEHNR and FQNEAQ (reference sequence). With 1 base removed from V and 4 bases from J, the gap between germline ends came to 9 bases. CDR3 length equals 14 residues. CDR3 DNA: TGTGCCAGCAGCTTAGACGCACTGCCAGATACGCAGTATTTT. Translation gives CASSLDALPDTQYF. Drawing the rest from reference TRBV7-9 and TRBJ2-3, the complete variable domain is DTGVSQNPRHKITKRGQNVTFRCDPISEHNRLYWYRQTLGQGPEFLTYFQNEAQLEKSRLLSDRFSAERPKGSFSTLEIQRTEQGDSAMYLCASSLDALPDTQYFGPGTRLTVL.

J is TRBJ2-7 and V is TRBV4-2, with 8 bases fitting TRBD1. Germline lookup yields CDR1 LGHNA and CDR2 YNFKEQ. With V trimmed by 2 bases and J by 4 bases, 7 bases remained unmatched. The CDR3 runs to 15 residues. The CDR3 bases are TGTGCCAGCAGCCAATTTAGGACAGGGAGGTACGAGCAGTACTTC. It translates to CASSQFRTGRYEQYF.

The chain's CDR3 is CASSYSPGGGSEAFF. The CDR3 DNA reads as TGTGCCAGCAGTTACTCTCCAGGGGGCGGATCTGAAGCTTTCTTT. The chain recombines TRBV6-5 with TRBJ1-1; 8 bases are shared with TRBD1. The CDR3 runs to 15 residues. Germline V gene lookup returns CDR1 MNHEY and CDR2 SVGAGI. V lost 0 bases, J lost 6 bases, and 6 bases stayed unmatched.

The gene calls are TRBV29-1 and TRBJ2-3; D unresolved. Germline values: CDR1 SQVTM, CDR2 ANQGSEA. The CDR3 extends over 14 amino acids. The ends were cut back, 0 bases at V and 0 bases at J, with 7 bases in the middle. CDR3 coding DNA: TGCAGCGTTGAAGAGGACGAAAGCACAGATACGCAGTATTTT. Its translation is CSVEEDESTDTQYF.

The rearrangement links TRBV4-2 to TRBJ1-2; tentatively, D is TRBD1 (5 bases). Trimming stripped 3 bases from V and 4 bases from J, with 18 bases between. CDR1 LGHNA and CDR2 YNFKEQ come from the germline V gene. The CDR3 is 16 residues long. CDR3 in DNA: TGTGCCAGCAGCCATGAATCAACGGGGCCAAGCTATGGCTACACCTTC. It codes for CASSHESTGPSYGYTF.

This chain uses TRBV5-1 with TRBJ2-3; D unclear. The V end lost 1 base, the J end lost 1 base, and 10 bases lay between the germline ends. There are 15 residues in the CDR3. From germline, CDR1 is SGHRS and CDR2 YFSETQ. CDR3 amino acids: CASSLSEIGTDTQYF. CDR3 sequence (DNA): TGCGCCAGCAGCTTGTCGGAGATTGGCACAGATACGCAGTATTTT.

This chain links TRBV27 with TRBJ2-1; D is ambiguous. This CDR3 is built from 15 residues. The V gene lost 2 bases and the J gene lost 1 base, with 9 bases spanning the gap. Germline lookup yields CDR1 MNHEY and CDR2 SMNVEV (reference sequence). The CDR3 here is CASSLITKSYNEQFF. CDR3 nucleotide sequence: TGTGCCAGCAGTTTAATAACGAAGTCCTACAATGAGCAGTTCTTC.

The rearrangement uses TRBV6-1 and TRBJ2-5, with D perhaps TRBD1 (6 bases). The DNA end lines up better with TRBJ2-7; the J call may be wrong. CDR3 length: 17 amino acids. Germline V lookup: CDR1 MNHNS, CDR2 SASEGT. In DNA, the CDR3 is TGTGCCAGCAGTGAAGGTGACAGGATCTCATCGCCCTACGAGCAGTACTTC. Amino acids: CASSEGDRISSPYEQYF.

Relative to its sample, this clone is medium-sized. V is TRBV5-1 and J is TRBJ1-5; possibly TRBD1 for D (5 bases). V gave up 0 bases and J gave up 2 bases, with 6 bases separating them. The CDR3 sequence is 14 residues long. The germline V gene has CDR1 SGHRS and CDR2 YFSETQ. CDR3 amino acids: CASSLVGGNQPQHF. CDR3 in DNA: TGCGCCAGCAGCTTGGTGGGGGGCAATCAGCCCCAGCATTTT.

A single count supports this clone. The chain combines TRBV29-1 with TRBJ2-7; D gene uncertain. The CDR3 loop spans 11 amino acids. V lost 4 bases to trimming and J lost 6 bases, with 10 bases between them. Germline V CDR1 and CDR2: SQVTM, ANQGSEA. CDR3 nucleotides: TGCAGCGTTGGAGCCCCCTTCGAGCAGTACTTC. This translates into CSVGAPFEQYF.

The chain has TRBV13 and TRBJ2-5; no reliable D call. The J call is doubtful: the DNA matches TRBJ2-7 better. CDR3 length: 14 amino acids. Germline CDR1 is PRHDT and CDR2 is FYEKMQ (reference sequence). This CDR3 reads CASSMGPYSYEQYF. The DNA for the CDR3 is TGTGCCAGCAGCATGGGCCCATATTCCTACGAGCAGTACTTC.

The rearrangement joins TRBV2 to TRBJ2-7; 12 bases align to TRBD2. V trimming: 4 bases; J trimming: 2 bases; junction bases outside the gene matches: 6. The CDR3 totals 16 residues. In germline, CDR1 is SNHLY, CDR2 FYNNEI. The CDR3 bases are TGTGCCAGCAGTGTAGGACTAGCGGGGATCGCCTACGAGCAGTACTTC. Encoded protein: CASSVGLAGIAYEQYF.